Listed below are T cell receptor beta chains from one sample, sequenced in a study of blood T cell repertoires in COVID-19. Using immunoSEQ multiplex PCR, the repertoire was profiled, and TCRdb retains in-frame clones only, with some absent. The repertoire holds roughly 80,000 clones, approximately 89% seen once, with roughly 6.2% in the top ten. Sample: peripheral blood. The receptors derive from a man aged 45-65 years with active COVID-19. Both conserved end residues are part of each CDR3. The D gene is left open where the match is weak. Expanded clones are given a class, and other clones once, few, many or no size at all.

D	size	length	J	V	CDR3	DNA
TRBD1	.	17	TRBJ2-1	TRBV7-2	CASTEQGAPTGINEQFF	TGTGCCAGCACAGAACAGGGGGCTCCCACGGGCATCAATGAGCAGTTCTTC
.	.	15	TRBJ2-3	TRBV19	CASSIRDSGGETQYF	TGTGCCAGTAGTATACGTGATAGCGGAGGAGAAACGCAGTATTTT
.	.	13	TRBJ2-5	TRBV11-1	CASSSDTVETQYF	TGTGCCAGCAGTTCCGATACAGTGGAGACCCAGTACTTC
.	.	13	TRBJ1-2	TRBV27	CASSPQGGNGYTF	TGTGCCAGCAGTCCCCAAGGGGGAAATGGCTACACCTTC
.	.	13	TRBJ1-2	TRBV18	CASSPLENYGYTF	TGTGCCAGCTCACCACTAGAAAACTATGGCTACACCTTC
TRBD1	.	15	TRBJ1-2	TRBV12-5	CASGVSRAGTEVYTF	TGTGCTAGTGGTGTCTCCCGTGCCGGGACAGAGGTCTACACCTTC
.	.	14	TRBJ1-2	TRBV4-2	CASSQVAGNYGYTF	TGTGCCAGCAGCCAAGTTGCGGGTAACTATGGCTACACCTTC
.	.	12	TRBJ1-5	TRBV11-3	CASSLQYQPQHF	TGTGCCAGCAGCCTGCAGTACCAGCCCCAGCATTTT
.	.	14	TRBJ1-2	TRBV5-4	CASSLTQAGYGYTF	TGTGCCAGCTCCTTGACTCAAGCCGGCTATGGCTACACCTTC
.	.	15	TRBJ2-7	TRBV9	CASSPRLADSYEQYF	TGTGCCAGCAGCCCCCGTTTGGCAGACTCCTACGAGCAGTACTTC
.	.	15	TRBJ2-1	TRBV19	CASQGGRGTYNEQFF	TGTGCCAGTCAAGGGGGGAGGGGTACCTACAATGAGCAGTTCTTC
TRBD2	.	17	TRBJ2-3	TRBV30	CAWRWSRTSGSTDTQYF	TGTGCCTGGAGGTGGTCCCGGACTAGCGGTAGCACAGATACGCAGTATTTT
TRBD1	.	16	TRBJ1-2	TRBV27	CASSLFKGGASSGYTF	TGTGCCAGCAGTTTATTTAAAGGGGGCGCGTCGAGTGGCTACACCTTC
.	.	13	TRBJ2-7	TRBV28	CASSGALTYEQYF	TGTGCCAGCTCTGGGGCCCTTACCTACGAGCAGTACTTC
.	.	12	TRBJ2-2	TRBV9	CASSVRTGELFF	TGTGCCAGCAGCGTGAGGACCGGGGAGCTGTTTTTT
TRBD2	.	17	TRBJ2-1	TRBV4-1	CASSQDKLAGGLGEQFF	TGCGCCAGCAGCCAAGATAAGTTGGCGGGAGGGCTTGGTGAGCAGTTCTTC
TRBD2	.	16	TRBJ2-2	TRBV5-6	CASRSGGLARTGELFF	TGTGCCAGCAGATCCGGGGGACTAGCTCGCACCGGGGAGCTGTTTTTT
TRBD1	.	15	TRBJ1-1	TRBV28	CASRPGQGVNTEAFF	TGTGCCAGCAGACCCGGACAGGGTGTTAACACTGAAGCTTTCTTT
.	.	16	TRBJ2-5	TRBV15	CATSRDSGGRTETQYF	TGTGCCACCAGCAGAGATAGTGGGGGCCGAACGGAGACCCAGTACTTC
.	once	14	TRBJ2-3	TRBV4-2	CASSLGQSTDTQYF	TGTGCCAGCAGCCTCGGACAGAGCACAGATACGCAGTATTTT
TRBD2	.	17	TRBJ2-3	TRBV3-1/TRBV3-2	CASSPDVGLLERDTQYF	TGTGCCAGCAGCCCGGATGTGGGACTACTCGAAAGAGATACGCAGTATTTT
TRBD2	once	18	TRBJ2-1	TRBV24-1	CATSDGTSGGTLYNEQFF	TGTGCCACCAGTGACGGGACTAGCGGGGGGACACTCTACAATGAGCAGTTCTTC
TRBD1	.	17	TRBJ2-7	TRBV24-1	CATSDPKRTGKGYEQYF	TGTGCCACCAGTGACCCTAAAAGGACAGGGAAGGGTTACGAGCAGTACTTC
.	.	16	TRBJ2-7	TRBV11-2	CASSLLSGDNSYEQYF	TGTGCCAGCAGCTTACTGAGTGGTGATAACTCGTACGAGCAGTACTTC
TRBD2	few	15	TRBJ2-3	TRBV5-1	CASSAAGEGVDTQYF	TGCGCCAGCAGCGCAGCGGGAGAGGGAGTGGATACGCAGTATTTT
TRBD1	.	13	TRBJ1-1	TRBV28	CASLQGAYTEAFF	TGTGCCAGCCTCCAGGGGGCTTACACTGAAGCTTTCTTT
TRBD2	.	16	TRBJ2-1	TRBV29-1	CSVEGFKRGLHNEQFF	TGCAGCGTTGAAGGATTCAAGCGGGGACTTCACAATGAGCAGTTCTTC
.	.	19	TRBJ2-7	TRBV18	CASSPHPPGQLGGSYEQYF	TGTGCCAGCTCCCCCCACCCCCCCGGACAGCTTGGGGGATCCTACGAGCAGTACTTC
.	.	18	TRBJ1-3	TRBV6-6	CASSPRGRAPYSGNTIYF	TGTGCCAGCAGTCCCCGGGGGAGGGCGCCCTACTCTGGAAACACCATATATTTT
TRBD1	.	15	TRBJ1-4	TRBV29-1	CSVQSYRGSNEKLFF	TGCAGCGTCCAATCATACAGGGGCTCGAATGAAAAACTGTTTTTT
.	.	12	TRBJ2-5	TRBV29-1	CSVEGQVETQYF	TGCAGCGTTGAAGGGCAGGTAGAGACCCAGTACTTC
.	.	16	TRBJ2-1	TRBV28	CASSLSLRVSYNEQFF	TGTGCCAGCAGTTTAAGCCTACGGGTCTCCTACAATGAGCAGTTCTTC
.	.	15	TRBJ2-5	TRBV11-2	CASSLLGGREETQYF	TGTGCCAGCAGCTTGCTCGGGGGGCGGGAGGAGACCCAGTACTTC
.	.	13	TRBJ1-2	TRBV12-3/TRBV12-4	CASSSRGNYGYTF	TGTGCCAGCAGCTCCCGCGGAAACTATGGCTACACCTTC
TRBD1	.	15	TRBJ2-2	TRBV11-3	CASSRQGPGTGELFF	TGTGCCAGCAGCCGACAGGGGCCGGGCACCGGGGAGCTGTTTTTT
.	.	14	TRBJ1-1	TRBV30	CAWSLRHRNTEAFF	TGTGCCTGGAGTCTGCGACACAGGAACACTGAAGCTTTCTTT
TRBD1	.	14	TRBJ1-1	TRBV27	CASSSTDRGLTAFF	TGTGCCAGCAGTTCAACGGACAGGGGTCTTACTGCTTTCTTT
.	.	13	TRBJ1-6	TRBV28	CASSLSDTALLHF	TGTGCCAGCAGTTTATCGGACACGGCCCTACTTCACTTT
.	.	12	TRBJ1-2	TRBV5-6	CASSLRGAAHTF	TGTGCCAGCAGCTTGCGGGGAGCGGCCCACACCTTC
TRBD1	once	14	TRBJ2-7	TRBV5-1	CASSLGQGGYEQYF	TGCGCCAGCAGCTTAGGACAGGGGGGTTACGAGCAGTACTTC
TRBD1	.	15	TRBJ2-7	TRBV11-2	CASSGGQGVFYEQYF	TGTGCCAGCAGCGGGGGACAGGGAGTATTCTACGAGCAGTACTTC
.	few	14	TRBJ1-6	TRBV4-3	CASSQSLRGSPLHF	TGCGCCAGCAGCCAATCGTTAAGGGGTTCACCCCTCCACTTT
.	.	16	TRBJ2-1	TRBV15	CATSSTIGPIYNEQFF	TGTGCCACCAGCAGCACGATCGGTCCGATCTACAATGAGCAGTTCTTC
.	.	14	TRBJ2-2	TRBV19	CASSIDHSTGELFF	TGTGCCAGTAGTATAGATCACAGTACCGGGGAGCTGTTTTTT
TRBD1	.	14	TRBJ1-2	TRBV4-1	CASSFDRGDYGYTF	TGCGCCAGCAGCTTTGACAGGGGCGACTATGGCTACACCTTC
TRBD2	.	14	TRBJ2-7	TRBV27	CASSSGLAGYEQYF	TGTGCCAGCAGTTCGGGACTAGCGGGGTACGAGCAGTACTTC
TRBD1	.	14	TRBJ2-2	TRBV10-3	CAISLTGDTGELFF	TGTGCCATCAGTCTGACAGGGGACACCGGGGAGCTGTTTTTT
.	once	14	TRBJ1-2	TRBV7-2	CASSSRGLRKGFTF	TGTGCCAGCAGCTCCAGGGGCCTACGGAAGGGATTCACCTTC
TRBD2	.	13	TRBJ2-1	TRBV30	CAGTSGTGNEQFF	TGTGCCGGGACTAGCGGGACTGGGAATGAGCAGTTCTTC
.	.	15	TRBJ2-1	TRBV5-1	CASSLIGAAYNEQFF	TGCGCCAGCAGCTTGATAGGAGCCGCCTACAATGAGCAGTTCTTC
.	.	18	TRBJ2-3	TRBV4-1	CASSQDLPLAYLTDTQYF	TGCGCCAGCAGCCAAGATCTCCCTCTAGCCTATCTCACAGATACGCAGTATTTT
.	.	12	TRBJ2-2	TRBV27	CASSLEGGELFF	TGTGCCAGCAGCCTAGAGGGCGGGGAGCTGTTTTTT
TRBD1	.	16	TRBJ1-3	TRBV5-5	CASSLLQGAFGNTIYF	TGTGCCAGCAGCTTGCTACAGGGGGCATTTGGAAACACCATATATTTT
TRBD1	.	15	TRBJ2-4	TRBV28	CASSQQGAAKNIQYF	TGTGCCAGCAGTCAACAGGGGGCAGCCAAAAACATTCAGTACTTC
.	few	13	TRBJ1-2	TRBV4-1	CASSQEAGGGYTF	TGCGCCAGCAGCCAAGAAGCAGGCGGGGGCTACACCTTC